These 14 T cell receptor beta chains were all obtained from the same sample, sequenced in a study of shared clonotypes between healthy human individuals. Here immunoSEQ multiplex PCR was the method, and the copy in TCRdb shows in-frame clones only, minus some. The table lists some 350,000 clones, over 65% of them singletons. Sequencing was carried out using memory CD4+ T cells sorted from blood. Subset described: CD45RA-negative fraction. Every receptor here comes from a man aged 30 to 45 in good health.

The rearrangement joins TRBV19 to TRBJ1-5; D perhaps matches TRBD1 (6 bases). Trimming shortened V by 4 bases and J by 3 bases, and 10 bases separated the two germline ends. The CDR3 sequence is 14 residues long. Germline lookup yields CDR1 LNHDA and CDR2 SQIVND (reference sequence). The CDR3 sequence: CASSKTGDNQPQHF. The CDR3, as DNA: TGTGCCAGTAGTAAGACAGGCGACAATCAGCCCCAGCATTTT.

This clone was counted a few times. The rearrangement uses TRBV6-1 and TRBJ1-3, with D maybe TRBD1 (5 bases). Germline CDR1 reads MNHNS; CDR2 reads SASEGT. The CDR3 consists of 15 residues. Trimming pared 0 bases from V and 2 bases from J, leaving 8 bases between. For the CDR3, the DNA is TGTGCCAGCAGTGAAGCGAGCAGGGCTGGAAACACCATATATTTT. Protein: CASSEASRAGNTIYF.

This clone was counted a single time. The chain employs TRBV20-1 and TRBJ2-1; D not certain. The V and J ends lost 5 bases and 6 bases respectively, with 5 bases between them. The CDR3 length is 10 residues. Germline-derived CDR1 and CDR2 are DFQATT and SNEGSKA (reference sequence). The CDR3 coding sequence is TGCAGTGCTGGAGCCAATGAGCAGTTCTTC. Protein: CSAGANEQFF.

In its sample, this clone was seen a few times. The gene calls are TRBV28 and TRBJ2-7; a possible D gene is TRBD2 (6 bases). This CDR3 spans 14 amino acids. In germline, CDR1 is MDHEN, CDR2 SYDVKM. V lost 7 bases, J lost 4 bases, and 17 bases lay in between. CDR3 region: CASTLGGSWYEQYF. In DNA form, the CDR3 reads TGTGCCAGCACCCTAGGAGGGAGTTGGTACGAGCAGTACTTC.

The CDR3 DNA sequence: TGTGCCAGCAGTGAAGAAGGGGCGAGGGTAACCCAGTACTTC. It translates to CASSEEGARVTQYF. This chain joins TRBV25-1 and TRBJ2-5, with D perhaps TRBD1 or TRBD2 (5 bases each). V was pared by 2 bases and J by 8 bases, with 15 bases between. Germline loops: CDR1 MGHDK, CDR2 SYGVNS. This CDR3 spans 14 amino acids.

The rearrangement links TRBV12-5 to TRBJ1-1; 8 bases map to TRBD1. The CDR3 is 17 amino acids. The germline gives CDR1 LGHNT, CDR2 FRNRAP. V lost 5 bases to trimming and J lost 0 bases; unmatched junction nucleotides: 11. The DNA of the CDR3 is TGTGCTAGTGGTGCCGGGACAGGAATTTTAATGAACACTGAAGCTTTCTTT. Protein sequence: CASGAGTGILMNTEAFF.

The CDR3 DNA is TGTGCCAGCAGCCAGGCGCCTCCTTCACCCCTCCACTTT. Its protein is CASSQAPPSPLHF. The rearrangement uses TRBV7-2 and TRBJ1-6; D gene ambiguous. V was clipped by 5 bases and J by 9 bases, with 11 bases between them. The CDR3 is 13 residues long. Germline CDR1 reads SGHTA; CDR2 reads FQGNSA.

This clone was seen a handful of times. This chain links TRBV27 with TRBJ2-7; 7 nucleotides agree with TRBD1. The CDR3 sequence is 16 residues long. Per the germline V gene, CDR1 is MNHEY and CDR2 is SMNVEV (reference sequence). The V segment lost 4 bases and the J segment 3 bases; nucleotides outside the gene matches: 12. CDR3 DNA sequence: TGTGCCAGCAGTTCGGCCGGGACAGCCTTACTCTACGAGCAGTACTTC. Its translation: CASSSAGTALLYEQYF.

This chain connects TRBV10-3 to TRBJ1-2; 8 positions match TRBD1. The junction had 6 bases not matched to a gene; V was cut back by 2 bases and J by 7 bases. This CDR3 is built from 14 residues. The germline gives CDR1 ENHRY, CDR2 SYGVKD. The CDR3 coding sequence is TGTGCCATCAGTGAGGCACAGGGGGACCGTGGCTACACCTTC. Translated: CAISEAQGDRGYTF.

The chain carries TRBV25-1 and TRBJ2-1; no firm D call. The germline CDR1 and CDR2 sequences are MGHDK and SYGVNS. The CDR3 runs to 16 residues. Trimming took off 4 bases at V and 1 base at J, with 14 bases between the two ends. CDR3 residues: CASSGVGLKSYNEQFF. Written as DNA, the CDR3 is TGTGCCAGCAGTGGGGTGGGGTTGAAGTCCTACAATGAGCAGTTCTTC.

The J gene is TRBJ1-3, the V gene TRBV5-4, with TRBD1 identical over 10 bases. Germline loops: CDR1 SGHNT, CDR2 YYREEE (reference sequence). V lost 3 bases, J lost 4 bases, and 7 bases stayed unmatched. CDR3 length equals 16 residues. This CDR3 reads CASSSPGQGLGNTIYF. The CDR3 bases are TGTGCCAGCAGCTCACCGGGACAGGGGTTAGGAAACACCATATATTTT.

This sequence joins TRBV13 and TRBJ2-3; unclear D gene. Trimming left V 3 bases short and J 6 bases short, with 28 bases between. The CDR3 contains 19 residues. The V gene's germline CDR1 is PRHDT and CDR2 FYEKMQ (reference sequence). CDR3 residues: CASSFSTSQMRHLPDTQYF. The CDR3 region has the DNA TGTGCCAGCAGCTTCTCCACCTCCCAAATGCGACACCTTCCGGATACGCAGTATTTT.

The V and J genes are TRBV28 and TRBJ2-7; D is ambiguous. The CDR3 contains 11 residues. Germline V gene data show CDR1 as MDHEN and CDR2 as SYDVKM. V lost 5 bases, J lost 6 bases, and 8 bases lay in between. As DNA, the CDR3 is TGTGCCAGCAGTCACCGGACCGAGCAGTACTTC. It is translated as CASSHRTEQYF. Full variable domain (missing parts from reference TRBV28 and TRBJ2-7): DVKVTQSSRYLVKRTGEKVFLECVQDMDHENMFWYRQDPGLGLRLIYFSYDVKMKEKGDIPEGYSVSREKKERFSLILESASTNQTSMYLCASSHRTEQYFGPGTRLTVT.

The chain employs TRBV7-6 and TRBJ1-4, with 9 nucleotides matching TRBD1. Looked up from germline, CDR1 is SGHVS and CDR2 is FNYEAQ. The CDR3 is 15 amino acids. With V trimmed by 5 bases and J by 5 bases, 6 bases remained unmatched. The CDR3 DNA is TGTGCCAGCAGCCTCCCCGGGACAGGGAATGAAAAACTGTTTTTT. Amino acid sequence: CASSLPGTGNEKLFF.